Following are 20 T cell receptor beta chains from one sample sequenced in a study of T cell changes during pregnancy in multiple sclerosis. Method: immunoSEQ multiplex PCR; TCRdb's copy keeps in-frame clones and lacks some. This sample has some 93,000 clones, with 91% found just once. The input for sequencing was peripheral blood, taken after pregnancy. The receptors stem from a female donor in good health, enrolled as a control in a pregnancy study.

The V and J genes are TRBV2 and TRBJ1-1, with TRBD1 matching over 8 bases. The CDR3 contains 14 residues. V gave up 5 bases and J gave up 1 base; unmatched junction bases: 3. Germline loops: CDR1 SNHLY, CDR2 FYNNEI. In DNA form, the CDR3 reads TGTGCCAGCAGTCCCGGGACAGGGAACACTGAAGCTTTCTTT. It codes for CASSPGTGNTEAFF. Looking up the rest from reference TRBV2 and TRBJ1-1 gives the full variable domain: EPEVTQTPSHQVTQMGQEVILRCVPISNHLYFYWYRQILGQKVEFLVSFYNNEISEKSEIFDDQFSVERPDGSNFTLKIRSTKLEDSAMYFCASSPGTGNTEAFFGQGTRLTVV.

The rearrangement uses TRBV7-9 and TRBJ2-5, with 7 bases matching TRBD1. The CDR3 loop spans 14 amino acids. From germline, CDR1 is SEHNR and CDR2 FQNEAQ (reference sequence). J was trimmed by 4 bases and V by 6 bases; bases with no gene match: 8. CDR3 residues: CASSGDRAPETQYF. The CDR3 region has the DNA TGTGCCAGCAGTGGCGACAGGGCCCCAGAGACCCAGTACTTC.

This clone is a singleton in its sample. The chain couples TRBV7-2 to TRBJ1-3, with 8 bases matching TRBD1. The CDR3 length is 15 residues. Trimming took 4 bases from V and 3 from J; bases not matched to a gene: 5. Looked up from germline, CDR1 is SGHTA and CDR2 is FQGNSA. The CDR3 is CASSSGQGDGNTIYF. CDR3 in DNA: TGTGCCAGCAGCTCCGGACAGGGCGATGGAAACACCATATATTTT.

The V and J genes are TRBV30 and TRBJ2-7; a possible D gene is TRBD2 (6 bases). CDR1 is GTSNPN and CDR2 is SVGIG in the germline V gene (reference sequence). V was trimmed by 5 bases and J by 3 bases, leaving 14 bases between them. The CDR3 contains 13 residues. The CDR3: CAWDVGSGYEQYF. DNA of the CDR3: TGTGCCTGGGACGTCGGTAGCGGCTACGAGCAGTACTTC.

The chain employs TRBV9 and TRBJ2-1; D may be TRBD2 (5 bases). CDR1 is SGDLS and CDR2 is YYNGEE in the germline V gene. The CDR3 loop spans 16 amino acids. V was shortened by 4 bases and J by 8 bases, with 22 bases between the two germline ends. CDR3 DNA: TGTGCCAGCAGCATAACGGCCACACGGGGTATGGATGAGCAGTTCTTC. Its translation is CASSITATRGMDEQFF.

J is TRBJ1-4 and V is TRBV6-1; TRBD1 matches 9 bases. Germline CDR1 and CDR2: MNHNS and SASEGT. The CDR3 length is 15 residues. Trimming at V came to 7 bases and at J to 8 bases, leaving 11 bases not matched to a gene. The DNA of the CDR3 is TGTGCCAGCACCGCAGCACAGGGGGCGGGAGAAAAACTGTTTTTT. It yields the protein CASTAAQGAGEKLFF.

In this sample, this clone turned up a few times. In DNA, the CDR3 is TGCGCCAGCTCCTTTGGGGAGTGGTCACCCCTCCACTTT. Translating gives CASSFGEWSPLHF. J is TRBJ1-6 and V is TRBV5-1; no reliable D call. Trimming took off 7 bases at V and 10 bases at J, with 15 bases between the two ends. The CDR3 runs to 13 residues. Germline CDR1 reads SGHRS; CDR2 reads YFSETQ.

The gene calls are TRBV19 and TRBJ1-5; D is perhaps TRBD1 (5 bases). V lost 5 bases to trimming and J lost 7 bases, with 12 bases between them. The germline V gene has CDR1 LNHDA and CDR2 SQIVND (reference sequence). CDR3 length: 13 residues. The CDR3 here is CASSLQVQQPQHF. The DNA for the CDR3 is TGTGCCAGTAGTCTACAGGTCCAGCAGCCCCAGCATTTT.

This sequence joins TRBV9 and TRBJ1-5; D is possibly TRBD1 (5 bases). The CDR3 has 14 amino acids. Trimming removed 6 bases at V and 13 bases at J, with 23 bases between. Per germline, CDR1 SGDLS and CDR2 YYNGEE. CDR3 sequence: CASTPGPSDIPQHF. The CDR3 DNA follows: TGTGCCAGCACCCCAGGGCCTTCGGACATCCCTCAGCATTTT.

In its sample, this clone was seen once. J is TRBJ2-3 and V is TRBV7-9, with a possible D match to TRBD2 (7 bases). CDR3 length: 15 amino acids. The germline V gene encodes CDR1 SEHNR and CDR2 FQNEAQ (reference sequence). The germline V and J ends were trimmed by 2 bases and 3 bases, with 12 bases remaining between them. CDR3 DNA: TGTGCCAGCAGCTTACTCGGGGGGCGGACAGATACGCAGTATTTT. Protein: CASSLLGGRTDTQYF. The whole variable domain, filled in from reference TRBV7-9 and TRBJ2-3, reads DTGVSQNPRHKITKRGQNVTFRCDPISEHNRLYWYRQTLGQGPEFLTYFQNEAQLEKSRLLSDRFSAERPKGSFSTLEIQRTEQGDSAMYLCASSLLGGRTDTQYFGPGTRLTVL.

The V and J genes are TRBV18 and TRBJ2-7, with TRBD1 matching 10 bases. This CDR3 has 15 amino acids. Germline V gene sequence: CDR1 KGHSH, CDR2 LQKENI. The V segment lost 3 bases and the J segment 5 bases; nucleotides outside the gene matches: 7. The CDR3 nucleotides read TGTGCCAGCTCACCTTCCGGGACAGGGGTTAACGAGCAGTACTTC. The encoded protein is CASSPSGTGVNEQYF.

The chain is built from TRBV18 and TRBJ2-7; D is perhaps TRBD1 (5 bases). From germline, CDR1 is KGHSH and CDR2 LQKENI. CDR3 size: 13 residues. V was pared by 3 bases and J by 5 bases, with 11 bases between. The DNA for the CDR3 is TGTGCCAGCTCACCTACGTGGGGCCACGAGCAGTACTTC. This sequence encodes CASSPTWGHEQYF. Full variable domain (outside the CDR3, taken from reference TRBV18 and TRBJ2-7): NAGVMQNPRHLVRRRGQEARLRCSPMKGHSHVYWYRQLPEEGLKFMVYLQKENIIDESGMPKERFSAEFPKEGPSILRIQQVVRGDSAAYFCASSPTWGHEQYFGPGTRLTVT.

Here the CDR3 reads CASSQPRGESINEQYF. The CDR3 region has the DNA TGTGCCAGCAGCCAGCCCCGGGGGGAGTCGATCAACGAGCAGTACTTC. The J gene is TRBJ2-7, the V gene TRBV7-2; 7 bases are a match to TRBD2. After removal of 5 bases from V and 5 bases from J, the junction contained 15 bases not matched to a gene. Germline CDR1 is SGHTA and CDR2 is FQGNSA. The CDR3 is made up of 16 amino acids.

The V call is TRBV5-1, the J call TRBJ2-2, with a weak D call TRBD1 (6 bases). CDR3 length: 16 residues. Trimming stripped 3 bases from V and 0 bases from J, with 12 bases between. Germline values: CDR1 SGHRS, CDR2 YFSETQ. The CDR3 here is CASSSYRVANTGELFF. CDR3 nucleotide sequence: TGCGCCAGCAGCTCATACAGGGTCGCGAACACCGGGGAGCTGTTTTTT.

The chain employs TRBV9 and TRBJ1-1; D gene unclear. Looked up from germline, CDR1 is SGDLS and CDR2 is YYNGEE. The CDR3 loop spans 9 amino acids. V was pared by 4 bases and J by 11 bases, with 6 bases between. As DNA, the CDR3 is TGTGCCAGCAGCCCCGGGGCTTTCTTT. The encoded protein is CASSPGAFF.

The genes are TRBV27 and TRBJ2-3; perhaps TRBD2 as D (7 bases). Trimming left V 7 bases short and J 4 bases short, with 15 bases between. Germline CDR1 and CDR2: MNHEY and SMNVEV (reference sequence). The CDR3 spans 14 residues. The CDR3 DNA reads TGTGCCAGCATCCCGGGGGGCAGGGCAGATACGCAGTATTTT. Protein sequence: CASIPGGRADTQYF.

The chain is built from TRBV23-1 and TRBJ1-3, with 7 bases lining up with TRBD1. Being an ORF, TRBV23-1 has a function that is uncertain. V trimming: 4 bases; J trimming: 0 bases; junction bases outside the gene matches: 6. The CDR3 is 16 residues long. CDR3 region: CASSPTDRDSGNTIYF. The CDR3 DNA reads as TGCGCCAGCAGTCCTACAGACAGGGACTCTGGAAACACCATATATTTT.

This sequence joins TRBV29-1 and TRBJ1-2; 7 nucleotides line up with TRBD1. Germline CDR1 reads SQVTM; CDR2 reads ANQGSEA. The V segment lost 0 bases and the J segment 4 bases; nucleotides outside the gene matches: 5. The CDR3 contains 14 residues. CDR3 region: CSVEDLTGIYGYTF. In DNA, the CDR3 is TGCAGCGTTGAAGATCTGACAGGGATCTATGGCTACACCTTC.

This chain links TRBV28 with TRBJ1-2, with D possibly being TRBD1 (6 bases). Germline values: CDR1 MDHEN, CDR2 SYDVKM. Trimming stripped 4 bases from V and 8 bases from J, with 17 bases between. This CDR3 has 14 amino acids. CDR3: CASSSPDRWQGYTF. The CDR3 DNA reads as TGTGCCAGCAGTTCCCCTGACAGGTGGCAAGGCTACACCTTC.

The rearrangement joins TRBV9 to TRBJ2-1; D ambiguous. V lost 0 bases to trimming and J lost 10 bases, with 8 bases between them. This CDR3 is 12 amino acids long. The V gene's germline CDR1 is SGDLS and CDR2 YYNGEE. The CDR3 sequence is CASSVAPGEQFF. For the CDR3, the DNA is TGTGCCAGCAGCGTAGCCCCTGGCGAGCAGTTCTTC. Full variable domain (rest looked up from reference TRBV9 and TRBJ2-1): DSGVTQTPKHLITATGQRVTLRCSPRSGDLSVYWYQQSLDQGLQFLIQYYNGEERAKGNILERFSAQQFPDLHSELNLSSLELGDSALYFCASSVAPGEQFFGPGTRLTVL.